This is a list of T cell receptor beta chains from one sample in a study of OX40 agonist ivuxolimab in advanced cancers. Data came from immunoSEQ multiplex PCR; TCRdb stores just in-frame clones and leaves some out. There are more than 8,500 clones in the sample; about 88% occur only once, and 11% lies in the top ten. Material: CD4+ or CD8+ T cells sorted from blood, obtained in a trial of the OX40 agonist ivuxolimab. Receptor source: an adult with an advanced solid tumor such as melanoma, head and neck, liver or kidney cancer. Both conserved end residues are part of each CDR3. Not all rows give a size; the values are once, few, many and, for expanded clones, a class.

j_gene,abundance,v_gene,CDR3aa
TRBJ2-3,-,TRBV19,CASSTPTPSTDTQYF
TRBJ2-5,few,TRBV28,CASSLGVAGGQETQYF
TRBJ2-7,-,TRBV29-1,CSAGTGRTYEQYF
TRBJ2-7,-,TRBV11-3,CASSLTVPLAGRLSYEQYF
TRBJ1-1,-,TRBV19,CASTWERTEAFF
TRBJ2-2,-,TRBV29-1,CSVVGTGVYGELFF
TRBJ2-3,few,TRBV27,CASSFPGESTDTQYF
TRBJ2-5,-,TRBV5-6,CASSFPTGKQETQYF
TRBJ2-5,-,TRBV25-1,CASSEYEGFLETQYF
TRBJ1-2,-,TRBV7-9,CASSVPSGQGDGGYTF
TRBJ2-3,-,TRBV28,CASSGGGQGSGDTQYF
TRBJ2-2,-,TRBV6-1,CASSERLGLYTGELFF
TRBJ2-4,-,TRBV6-5,CASSPTGMEGNIQYF
TRBJ2-1,-,TRBV4-1,CASSQGTDNEQFF
TRBJ2-1,-,TRBV27,CASMGLAAYNEQFF
TRBJ1-2,-,TRBV7-3,CASSYGQAVGYTF
TRBJ2-5,-,TRBV21-1,CARTDRDETQYF
TRBJ2-7,once,TRBV28,CASSPTAHVGYEQYF
TRBJ2-3,-,TRBV19,CASSRTAEGDTQYF
TRBJ1-1,-,TRBV18,CASSPRGRINRGDTEAFF
TRBJ1-4,-,TRBV4-1,CASSQILQEKLFF
TRBJ2-2,-,TRBV2,CASSDRDRGTGELFF
TRBJ1-3,-,TRBV7-9,CASSPRDRGLVGSGNTIYF
TRBJ2-5,-,TRBV6-5,CASSPFRGSLRDQYF
TRBJ2-1,-,TRBV19,CASKPTRDRKNEQFF
TRBJ2-1,-,TRBV7-8,CASSPGQESYNEQFF
TRBJ2-2,-,TRBV10-3,CAISESMAGNTGELFF
TRBJ1-5,-,TRBV2,CASSLRTGSNQPQHF
TRBJ1-1,-,TRBV5-4,CASSLGGAGMNTEAFF
TRBJ2-5,-,TRBV6-5,CASSYFSDQETQYF
TRBJ2-3,once,TRBV4-1,CASSSGQTTDTQYF
TRBJ1-6,-,TRBV10-3,CAISESKGIYNSPLHF
TRBJ2-1,-,TRBV2,CASSDRYYNEQFF
TRBJ1-5,-,TRBV4-1,CASSQGLGQPQHF
TRBJ2-1,-,TRBV19,CASNSGGASYNEQFF